These T cell receptor beta chains were read from a single sample in a study of T cell responses to AZD1222 COVID-19 vaccine. Profiling relied on immunoSEQ multiplex PCR, and the TCRdb table lists in-frame clones only, not all of them. The sample contains 150,000 to 180,000 clones, roughly 90% of which appear only once. Source: peripheral blood, taken on day 0 of MenACWY control vaccination. These receptors all come from an adult in good health. CDR3s include the opening cysteine and the closing phenylalanine or tryptophan. A D gene is named only where the DNA matches it firmly. Expanded clones get a size class; other rows say once, few or many, or leave the size out.

abundance,j_gene,v_gene,d_gene,CDR3nt,CDR3aa
NA,TRBJ1-2,TRBV23-1,NA,TGCGCCAGCAGGACTGCTGGCTACACCTTC,CASRTAGYTF
NA,TRBJ1-1,TRBV7-2,NA,TGTGCCAGCAGCTTAGTTGGGAACACTGAAGCTTTCTTT,CASSLVGNTEAFF
NA,TRBJ2-1,TRBV2,NA,TGTGCCAGCAGCTTGGGAGCGGATAGCTCCTACAATGAGCAGTTCTTC,CASSLGADSSYNEQFF
few,TRBJ2-2,TRBV7-6,NA,TGTGCCAGCAGCCTAGGGGTTGGGGGGAACACCGGGGAGCTGTTTTTT,CASSLGVGGNTGELFF
NA,TRBJ1-2,TRBV2,TRBD1,TGTGCCAGCAGTGCCGTCGGACAGGCTGATGGCTACACCTTC,CASSAVGQADGYTF
NA,TRBJ1-4,TRBV2,TRBD1,TGTGCCAGCAGGCCGGGACAGAGTGAAAAACTGTTTTTT,CASRPGQSEKLFF
NA,TRBJ1-1,TRBV18,TRBD1,TGTGCCAGCTCTCAGGGGGCCACTGAAGCTTTCTTT,CASSQGATEAFF
NA,TRBJ1-5,TRBV7-8,NA,TGTGCCAGCACCCAAGGGGGACCTTTTCAGCCCCAGCATTTT,CASTQGGPFQPQHF
once,TRBJ1-1,TRBV3-1/TRBV3-2,NA,TGTGCCAGCAGCCAAGATAACGGGGCGGGCACTGAAGCTTTCTTT,CASSQDNGAGTEAFF
NA,TRBJ2-4,TRBV10-3,TRBD1,TGTGCCATCAGTGTAGGAAACAGGGGGGACATTCAGTACTTC,CAISVGNRGDIQYF
NA,TRBJ1-1,TRBV27,NA,TGTGCCAGCTCTGCACTCCGTCCCCAGGCGCTCGGTGAAGCTTTCTTT,CASSALRPQALGEAFF
NA,TRBJ1-1,TRBV11-2,TRBD1,TGTGCCAGCAGCTTAGGTACAGGGGGATTGAACACTGAAGCTTTCTTT,CASSLGTGGLNTEAFF
few,TRBJ2-5,TRBV9,NA,TGTGCCAGCAGCCGGGGGGCCGGGGAGACCCAGTACTTC,CASSRGAGETQYF
NA,TRBJ1-1,TRBV7-8,NA,TGTGCCAGCAGCTTAGCTTCGGGCCGTGAAGCTTTCTTT,CASSLASGREAFF
once,TRBJ1-2,TRBV28,NA,TGTGCCAGCAGTTTTATCCTTCAGGGTGAAGCTAACTATGGCTACACCTTC,CASSFILQGEANYGYTF
NA,TRBJ2-3,TRBV20-1,TRBD1,TGCAGTGCTACTGACAGGGGGTGGGAAGATACGCAGTATTTT,CSATDRGWEDTQYF
NA,TRBJ2-1,TRBV10-3,NA,TGTGCCATCAGAGACCGACTAGAAAATGAGCAGTTCTTC,CAIRDRLENEQFF
NA,TRBJ1-1,TRBV10-3,NA,TGTGCCATCAGTGACCCCACCGTGAACACTGAAGCTTTCTTT,CAISDPTVNTEAFF
NA,TRBJ1-5,TRBV27,NA,TGTGCCAGCAGCTCGACGTGGAATCAGCCCCAGCATTTT,CASSSTWNQPQHF
NA,TRBJ2-1,TRBV15,NA,TGTGCCACCAGCAGAGGTATCAGGGGCTCAAATGAGCAGTTCTTC,CATSRGIRGSNEQFF
NA,TRBJ2-1,TRBV19,NA,TGTGCCAGTAGTATGTTGGTACTTAGCTCCTACAATGAGCAGTTCTTC,CASSMLVLSSYNEQFF
NA,TRBJ1-2,TRBV20-1,NA,TGCAGTGCTAGTCATCCACGGGGTAACTATGGCTACACCTTC,CSASHPRGNYGYTF
NA,TRBJ2-4,TRBV18,TRBD1,TGTGCCAGCTCAACTCGACAGGGGAAAGCGGACATTCAGTACTTC,CASSTRQGKADIQYF
NA,TRBJ2-1,TRBV7-8,NA,TGTGCCAGCAGCTTAGTGTGGGGCTCCAACAATGAGCAGTTCTTC,CASSLVWGSNNEQFF
NA,TRBJ2-1,TRBV5-1,TRBD2,TGCGCCAGCAGCTTGGGCCCGGGACTAGCGGGAGGATCCCATGAGCAGTTCTTC,CASSLGPGLAGGSHEQFF
NA,TRBJ2-1,TRBV12-5,NA,TGTGCTAGTGGTTTGGTACGGCAGGGGTACAATGAGCAGTTCTTC,CASGLVRQGYNEQFF
NA,TRBJ1-5,TRBV5-1,TRBD1,TGCGCCCTGACAAAGGCGACAGGGATGGAAAGCAATCAGCCCCAGCATTTT,CALTKATGMESNQPQHF
NA,TRBJ2-2,TRBV6-5,NA,TGTGCCAGCAGTTCGACCTTTCGGCGCGATCCCGGGGAGCTGTTTTTT,CASSSTFRRDPGELFF
once,TRBJ2-3,TRBV14,TRBD2,TGTGCCAGCAGCGCAGGACTAGCGGGGTTTTTCACAGATACGCAGTATTTT,CASSAGLAGFFTDTQYF
NA,TRBJ1-2,TRBV7-9,NA,TGTGCCAGCAGCCGGGACCGACGGGGACTCTATGGCTACACCTTC,CASSRDRRGLYGYTF
NA,TRBJ1-1,TRBV7-5,NA,TGTGTCAGAAGCTTAGCGAAACAAGTGAACACTGAAGCTTTCTTT,CVRSLAKQVNTEAFF
NA,TRBJ1-4,TRBV19,TRBD1,TGTGCCAGTAGTATATCCCCGGGCAGGGGGCCCCGAAAACTGTTTTTT,CASSISPGRGPRKLFF
few,TRBJ1-6,TRBV19,TRBD1,TGTGCCAGTAGTCTCCGACAGGGCAAGGGGTCACCCCTCCACTTT,CASSLRQGKGSPLHF
NA,TRBJ1-1,TRBV2,NA,TGTGCCAGCAGTATACAGATCATGAACACTGAAGCTTTCTTT,CASSIQIMNTEAFF
NA,TRBJ2-1,TRBV5-4,NA,TGTGCCAGCAGCTTGGGAGCAAGCTACAATGAGCAGTTCTTC,CASSLGASYNEQFF
few,TRBJ2-2,TRBV4-3,NA,TGCGCCAGCAGCCGTAAGACGTGGGCCGGGGAGCTGTTTTTT,CASSRKTWAGELFF
few,TRBJ2-2,TRBV29-1,NA,TGCAGCGCCCGGGCAGTACGGACCGGGGAGCTGTTTTTT,CSARAVRTGELFF
NA,TRBJ2-5,TRBV4-2,NA,TGTGCCAGCAGCCAAGATGAGACCCAGTACTTC,CASSQDETQYF
NA,TRBJ1-2,TRBV6-6,NA,TGTGCCAGCAGCCCACAAGGGGGCTATGGCTACACCTTC,CASSPQGGYGYTF
NA,TRBJ2-7,TRBV5-1,NA,TGCGCCAGCAGCTTAGGAAATCTCTACGAGCAGTACTTC,CASSLGNLYEQYF
NA,TRBJ1-1,TRBV9,TRBD1,TGTGCCAGCAGCGTAGACTTCGACAGGGTGAACACTGAAGCTTTCTTT,CASSVDFDRVNTEAFF